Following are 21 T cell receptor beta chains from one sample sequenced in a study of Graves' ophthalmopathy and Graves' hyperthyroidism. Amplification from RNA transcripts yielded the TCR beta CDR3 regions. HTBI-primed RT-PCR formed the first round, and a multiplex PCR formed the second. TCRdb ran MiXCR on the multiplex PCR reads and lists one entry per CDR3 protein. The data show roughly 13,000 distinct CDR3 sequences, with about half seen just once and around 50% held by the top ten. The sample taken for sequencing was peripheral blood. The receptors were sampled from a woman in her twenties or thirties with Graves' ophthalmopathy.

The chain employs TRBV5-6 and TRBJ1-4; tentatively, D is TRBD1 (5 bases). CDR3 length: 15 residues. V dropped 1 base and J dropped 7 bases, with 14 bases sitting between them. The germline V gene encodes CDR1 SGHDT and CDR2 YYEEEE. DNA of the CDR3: TGTGCCAGCAGCTTGCGGGCGGGGGGTAGTGAAAAACTGTTTTTT. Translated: CASSLRAGGSEKLFF. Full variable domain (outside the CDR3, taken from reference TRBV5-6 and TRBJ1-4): DAGVTQSPTHLIKTRGQQVTLRCSPKSGHDTVSWYQQALGQGPQFIFQYYEEEERQRGNFPDRFSGHQFPNYSSELNVNALLLGDSALYLCASSLRAGGSEKLFFGSGTQLSVL.

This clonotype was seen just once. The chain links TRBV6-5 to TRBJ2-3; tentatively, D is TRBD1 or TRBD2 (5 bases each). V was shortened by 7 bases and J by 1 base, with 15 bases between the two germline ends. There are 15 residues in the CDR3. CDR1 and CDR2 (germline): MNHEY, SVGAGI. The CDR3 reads CASKRGLAGTDTQYF. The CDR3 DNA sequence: TGTGCCAGCAAACGGGGCTTGGCTGGCACAGATACGCAGTATTTT.

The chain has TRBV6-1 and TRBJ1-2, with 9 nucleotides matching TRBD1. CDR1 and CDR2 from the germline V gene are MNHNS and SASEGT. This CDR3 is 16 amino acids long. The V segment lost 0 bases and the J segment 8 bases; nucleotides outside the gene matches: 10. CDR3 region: CASSEADGTGSWGYTF. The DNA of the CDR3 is TGTGCCAGCAGTGAAGCAGATGGGACAGGGAGTTGGGGCTACACCTTC.

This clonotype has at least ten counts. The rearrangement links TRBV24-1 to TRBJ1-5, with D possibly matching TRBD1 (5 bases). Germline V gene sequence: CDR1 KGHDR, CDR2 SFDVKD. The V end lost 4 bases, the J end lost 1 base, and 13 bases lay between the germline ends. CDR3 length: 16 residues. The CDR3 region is CATSESQGVSNQPQHF. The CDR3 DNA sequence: TGTGCCACCAGTGAGTCTCAGGGAGTCAGCAATCAGCCCCAGCATTTT.

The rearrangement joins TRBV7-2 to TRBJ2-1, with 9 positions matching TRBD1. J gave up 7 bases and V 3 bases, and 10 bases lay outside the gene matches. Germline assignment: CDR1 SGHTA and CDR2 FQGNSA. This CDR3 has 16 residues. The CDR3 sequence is CASSLGDRVFGNEQFF. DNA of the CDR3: TGTGCCAGCAGCTTGGGGGACAGGGTATTCGGGAATGAGCAGTTCTTC.

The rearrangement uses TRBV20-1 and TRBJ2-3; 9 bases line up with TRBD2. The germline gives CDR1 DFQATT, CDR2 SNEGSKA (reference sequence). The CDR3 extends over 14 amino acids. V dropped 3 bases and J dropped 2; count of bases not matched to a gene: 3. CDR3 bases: TGCAGTGCTAGGACTAGCGGACTCACAGATACGCAGTATTTT. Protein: CSARTSGLTDTQYF.

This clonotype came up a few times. DNA of the CDR3: TGCAGTGCCAGCGGGGACAAAAACATTCAGTACTTC. Its translation is CSASGDKNIQYF. V usage is TRBV20-1 and J usage is TRBJ2-4; 7 bases fit TRBD2. The CDR3 sequence is 12 residues long. Germline CDR1 reads DFQATT; CDR2 reads SNEGSKA (reference sequence). Trimming at V came to 6 bases and at J to 3 bases, leaving 2 bases not matched to a gene.

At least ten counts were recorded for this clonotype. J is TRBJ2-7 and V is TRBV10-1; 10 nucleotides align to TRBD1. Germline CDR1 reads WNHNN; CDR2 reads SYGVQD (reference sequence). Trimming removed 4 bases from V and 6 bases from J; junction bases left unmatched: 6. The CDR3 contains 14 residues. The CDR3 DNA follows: TGCGCCAGCAGTGGGGCCGGGACAGGGGTCGAGCAGTACTTC. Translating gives CASSGAGTGVEQYF.

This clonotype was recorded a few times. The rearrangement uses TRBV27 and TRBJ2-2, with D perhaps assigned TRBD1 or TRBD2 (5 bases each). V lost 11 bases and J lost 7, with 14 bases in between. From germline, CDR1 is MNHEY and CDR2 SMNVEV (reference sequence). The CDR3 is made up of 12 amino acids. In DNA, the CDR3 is TGTGCCCGAAATGAGGGGATCGGGGAGCTGTTTTTT. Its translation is CARNEGIGELFF.

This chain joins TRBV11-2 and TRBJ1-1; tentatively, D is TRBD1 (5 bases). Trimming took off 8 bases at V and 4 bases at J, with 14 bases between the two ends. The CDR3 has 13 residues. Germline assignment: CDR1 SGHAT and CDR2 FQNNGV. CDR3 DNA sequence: TGTGCCAGCTCCCAGGGAGGGGCCACTGAAGCTTTCTTT. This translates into CASSQGGATEAFF.

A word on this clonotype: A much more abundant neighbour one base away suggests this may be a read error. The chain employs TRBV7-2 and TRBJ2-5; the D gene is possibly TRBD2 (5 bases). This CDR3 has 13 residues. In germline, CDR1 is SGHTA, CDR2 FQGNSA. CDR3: CASGLVGAETQYF. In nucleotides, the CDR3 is TGTGCCAGCGGCTTAGTGGGAGCCGAGACCCAGTACTTC.

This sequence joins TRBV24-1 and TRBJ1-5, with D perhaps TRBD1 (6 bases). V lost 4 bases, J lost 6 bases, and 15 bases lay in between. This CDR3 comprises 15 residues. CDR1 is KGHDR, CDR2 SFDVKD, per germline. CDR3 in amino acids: CATSEATGTIQPQHF. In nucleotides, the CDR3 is TGTGCCACCAGTGAAGCGACAGGTACGATTCAGCCCCAGCATTTT.

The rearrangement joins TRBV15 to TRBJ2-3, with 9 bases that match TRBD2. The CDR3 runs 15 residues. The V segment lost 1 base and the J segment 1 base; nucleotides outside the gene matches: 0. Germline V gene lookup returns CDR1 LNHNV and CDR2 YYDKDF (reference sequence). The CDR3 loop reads CATSRGLAGTDTQYF. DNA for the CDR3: TGTGCCACCAGCAGAGGACTAGCGGGCACAGATACGCAGTATTTT.

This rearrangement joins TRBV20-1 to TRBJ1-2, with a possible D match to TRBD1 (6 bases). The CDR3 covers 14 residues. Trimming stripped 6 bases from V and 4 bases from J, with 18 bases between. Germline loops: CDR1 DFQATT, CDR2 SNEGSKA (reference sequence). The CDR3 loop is CSASRGGGVYGYTF. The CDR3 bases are TGCAGTGCGTCCCGGGGAGGGGGAGTCTATGGCTACACCTTC.

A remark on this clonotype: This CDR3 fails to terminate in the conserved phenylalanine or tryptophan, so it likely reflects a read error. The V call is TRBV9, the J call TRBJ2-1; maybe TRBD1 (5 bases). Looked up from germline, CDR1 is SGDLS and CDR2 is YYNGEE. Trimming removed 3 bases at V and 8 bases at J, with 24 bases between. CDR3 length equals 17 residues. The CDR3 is CASSGAVGQGSDDEQFL. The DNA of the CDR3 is TGTGCCAGCAGCGGAGCAGTCGGACAAGGGTCAGACGATGAGCAGTTCTTA.

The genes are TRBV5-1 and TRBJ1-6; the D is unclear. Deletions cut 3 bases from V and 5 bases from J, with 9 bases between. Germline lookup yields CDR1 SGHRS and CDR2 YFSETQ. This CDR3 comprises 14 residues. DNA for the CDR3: TGCGCCAGCAGCTATGGACGGGATAATTCACCCCTCCACTTT. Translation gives CASSYGRDNSPLHF.

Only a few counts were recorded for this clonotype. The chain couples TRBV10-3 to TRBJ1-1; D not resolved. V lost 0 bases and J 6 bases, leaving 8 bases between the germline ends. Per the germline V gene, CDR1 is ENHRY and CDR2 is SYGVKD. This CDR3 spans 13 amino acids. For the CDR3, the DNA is TGTGCCATCAGTGAGTCATCCAACGCTGAAGCTTTCTTT. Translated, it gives CAISESSNAEAFF.

The CDR3 DNA follows: TGCAGCGTTGATGTGGGGACTAGGTACAATGAGCAGTTCTTC. It codes for CSVDVGTRYNEQFF. J is TRBJ2-1 and V is TRBV29-1; the match to TRBD2 covers 8 bases. Germline lookup yields CDR1 SQVTM and CDR2 ANQGSEA. The CDR3 consists of 14 residues. The J segment lost 4 bases and the V segment lost 3 bases, leaving 5 bases of the junction unmatched.

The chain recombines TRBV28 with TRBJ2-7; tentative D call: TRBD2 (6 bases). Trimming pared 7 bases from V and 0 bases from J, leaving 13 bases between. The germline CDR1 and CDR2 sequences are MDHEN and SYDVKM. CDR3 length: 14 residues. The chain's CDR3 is CASTPRGFSYEQYF. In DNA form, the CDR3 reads TGTGCCAGCACCCCACGGGGGTTCTCCTACGAGCAGTACTTC.

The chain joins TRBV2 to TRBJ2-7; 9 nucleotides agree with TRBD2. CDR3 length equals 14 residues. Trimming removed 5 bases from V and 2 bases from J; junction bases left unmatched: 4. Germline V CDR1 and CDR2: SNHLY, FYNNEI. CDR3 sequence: CASSLGLATYEQYF. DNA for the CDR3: TGTGCCAGCAGTTTAGGACTAGCGACCTACGAGCAGTACTTC.

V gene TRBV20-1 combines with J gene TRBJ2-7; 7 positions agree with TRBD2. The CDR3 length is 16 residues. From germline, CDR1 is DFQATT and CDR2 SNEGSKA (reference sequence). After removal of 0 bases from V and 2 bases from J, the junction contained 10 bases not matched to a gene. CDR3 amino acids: CSARDTTVAGTYEQYV. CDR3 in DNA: TGCAGTGCTAGAGACACGACAGTAGCGGGCACCTACGAGCAGTACGTC.